The clone carrying this T cell receptor beta chain has just a few counts. Its matching antigen is unknown. Time point here: neoterminal ileum biopsy at postoperative endoscopy, about 6 months after surgery. Adults with ileal or ileocolonic Crohn's disease and an indication for resection were eligible. This sample is drawn from a study of T cell repertoires in ileal Crohn's disease. Overall study context: Biopsies of the neoterminal ileum at postoperative colonoscopy form M6 samples. Regarding the study as a whole: All patients with clonality above 26.8% had endoscopic recurrence. Active smokers at surgery had more clonal expansions than non-smokers.

Produced via immunoSEQ multiplex PCR; TCRdb's table is partial and in-frame only. The repertoire holds 7,500 to 9,500 clones, with 65% to 80% as singletons. Looked up from germline, CDR1 is SGHKS and CDR2 is YYEKEE (reference sequence). Germline trimming cut 4 bases from V and 5 bases from J; bases unmatched to any gene: 11. This CDR3 comprises 16 residues. V is TRBV5-5 and J is TRBJ2-1; 8 positions agree with TRBD1. Sequencing was done on a sample of ileal tissue. The sequence came from an adult with Crohn's disease. CDR3 amino acids: CASSGNIRGRDNEQFF. In DNA form, the CDR3 reads TGTGCCAGCAGCGGGAACATCAGGGGGCGCGACAATGAGCAGTTCTTC.